Presented here are 29 T cell receptor beta chains from one specimen sequenced in a study of CD4 T cells in lung cancer. The table came from immunoSEQ multiplex PCR; TCRdb's copy has only in-frame clones and leaves some out. The data hold some 9,600 clones, with 50% to 75% observed a single time. At least 3 cm from the malignant lesion, non-adjacent lung tissue was taken from the same resection. Sequencing used normal lung tissue taken away from the tumor. These receptors came from a man aged 55 to 70 with non-small cell lung cancer.

This clone was found a few times. The genes are TRBV6-1 and TRBJ1-1; D call uncertain. Per the germline V gene, CDR1 is MNHNS and CDR2 is SASEGT. CDR3 length: 13 amino acids. V was shortened by 3 bases and J by 10 bases, with 15 bases between the two germline ends. CDR3 loop: CASSEEARASAFF. CDR3 DNA: TGTGCCAGCAGTGAGGAGGCGAGGGCTTCAGCTTTCTTT.

This clone was recorded a few times. The rearrangement joins TRBV19 to TRBJ2-1; 12 nucleotides line up with TRBD2. V trimming: 2 bases; J trimming: 6 bases; junction bases outside the gene matches: 8. The CDR3 has 17 residues. CDR1 and CDR2 (germline): LNHDA, SQIVND (reference sequence). CDR3 sequence: CASSIRRRLAGANEQFF. The CDR3 DNA reads TGTGCCAGTAGTATAAGAAGGAGACTAGCGGGAGCCAATGAGCAGTTCTTC.

This clone was recorded once. The V gene is TRBV9, the J gene TRBJ2-7; TRBD1 agrees at 11 bases. With V trimmed by 4 bases and J by 3 bases, 6 bases remained unmatched. Germline-derived CDR1 and CDR2 are SGDLS and YYNGEE. This CDR3 has 15 amino acids. The CDR3 protein is CASSPVGTGGYEQYF. The CDR3 coding sequence is TGTGCCAGCAGCCCAGTGGGGACAGGGGGCTACGAGCAGTACTTC.

The rearrangement uses TRBV7-9 and TRBJ1-2, with a tentative D call TRBD1 (5 bases). The CDR3 loop spans 14 amino acids. CDR1 and CDR2 from the germline V gene are SEHNR and FQNEAQ (reference sequence). V gave up 3 bases and J gave up 2 bases, with 10 bases separating them. The CDR3 loop reads CASSFGGENYGYTF. Here the CDR3 DNA reads TGTGCCAGCAGCTTCGGAGGGGAAAACTATGGCTACACCTTC.

This chain connects TRBV5-1 to TRBJ2-1; 14 bases fit TRBD2. Germline loops: CDR1 SGHRS, CDR2 YFSETQ. The CDR3 extends over 17 amino acids. V gave up 2 bases and J gave up 5 bases; unmatched junction bases: 6. The CDR3 is CASSLAGLAGANNEQFF. In DNA form, the CDR3 reads TGCGCCAGCAGCTTAGCGGGACTAGCGGGAGCCAACAATGAGCAGTTCTTC.

V usage is TRBV13 and J usage is TRBJ2-1; 11 bases match TRBD2. Germline V gene data show CDR1 as PRHDT and CDR2 as FYEKMQ (reference sequence). This CDR3 has 16 residues. The V and J ends lost 0 bases and 6 bases, in that order; junction bases with no gene match: 4. In DNA form, the CDR3 reads TGTGCCAGCAGCTTAGGAACTAGCGGGAGTACCAATGAGCAGTTCTTC. Residues: CASSLGTSGSTNEQFF. The full variable domain, with the rest looked up from reference TRBV13 and TRBJ2-1, is AAGVIQSPRHLIKEKRETATLKCYPIPRHDTVYWYQQGPGQDPQFLISFYEKMQSDKGSIPDRFSAQQFSDYHSELNMSSLELGDSALYFCASSLGTSGSTNEQFFGPGTRLTVL.

This chain connects TRBV7-2 to TRBJ2-1; 10 nucleotides match TRBD2. Germline-derived CDR1 and CDR2 are SGHTA and FQGNSA. The CDR3 is 16 residues long. V lost 2 bases and J lost 8; bases outside the gene matches: 9. This CDR3 reads CASSLSRLAGVYEQFF. In DNA, the CDR3 is TGTGCCAGCAGCTTAAGTCGGCTAGCGGGAGTCTATGAGCAGTTCTTC.

V usage is TRBV4-2 and J usage is TRBJ2-7; 10 nucleotides line up with TRBD1. The CDR3 covers 16 residues. V shed 4 bases and J 3 bases; nucleotides not matched to a gene: 9. Germline V gives CDR1 LGHNA, CDR2 YNFKEQ. CDR3 nucleotide sequence: TGTGCCAGCAGCCTCCTCCCCGGGACAGGGGACTACGAGCAGTACTTC. It encodes CASSLLPGTGDYEQYF.

This chain connects TRBV11-1 to TRBJ2-4, with a tentative D call TRBD1 (6 bases). CDR1 and CDR2 from the germline V gene are SGHAT and FQDESV (reference sequence). The CDR3 is 12 residues long. Trimming removed 6 bases at V and 6 bases at J, with 9 bases between. DNA for the CDR3: TGTGCCAGCAGTAAACAGGGAAACATTCAGTACTTC. Encoded protein: CASSKQGNIQYF.

The rearrangement joins TRBV11-2 to TRBJ1-3, with a possible D match to TRBD1 (5 bases). Per the germline V gene, CDR1 is SGHAT and CDR2 is FQNNGV. The length of the CDR3 is 14 residues. The V gene lost 0 bases and the J gene lost 9 bases, with 12 bases spanning the gap. The CDR3, as DNA: TGTGCCAGCAGCTTAGATCAGGGCGTCGGCACCATATATTTT. Translating gives CASSLDQGVGTIYF.

The chain links TRBV7-6 to TRBJ2-5, with a weak D call TRBD1 (6 bases). Trimming shortened V by 1 base and J by 5 bases, and 14 bases separated the two germline ends. The CDR3 length is 15 residues. CDR1 SGHVS and CDR2 FNYEAQ come from the germline V gene. The CDR3 nucleotides read TGTGCCAGCAGCTTAGAAGGGGCGAGGGGGGAGACCCAGTACTTC. This codes for CASSLEGARGETQYF. Supplemented by reference TRBV7-6 and TRBJ2-5, the full variable domain reads GAGVSQSPRYKVTKRGQDVALRCDPISGHVSLYWYRQALGQGPEFLTYFNYEAQQDKSGLPNDRFSAERPEGSISTLTIQRTEQRDSAMYRCASSLEGARGETQYFGPGTRLLVL.

This clone is a singleton in its sample. The chain carries TRBV19 and TRBJ2-1; D is unresolved. The V gene's germline CDR1 is LNHDA and CDR2 SQIVND (reference sequence). This CDR3 region has 14 residues. V lost 2 bases, J lost 9 bases, and 14 bases lay in between. The CDR3 region is CASSIQPPPSEQFF. The CDR3 DNA is TGTGCCAGTAGTATACAGCCCCCACCTAGTGAGCAGTTCTTC.

This clone occurred once. This chain uses TRBV19 with TRBJ1-2; weak D call: TRBD1 (5 bases). The CDR3 is 12 residues long. Looked up from germline, CDR1 is LNHDA and CDR2 is SQIVND (reference sequence). The V and J ends lost 10 bases and 8 bases respectively, with 17 bases between them. CDR3 residues: CATTPRAGGYTF. As DNA, the CDR3 is TGTGCCACCACCCCCAGGGCAGGCGGCTACACCTTC.

V is TRBV10-3 and J is TRBJ1-1; the D is unclear. The CDR3 is 14 amino acids. V lost 3 bases to trimming and J lost 0 bases, with 8 bases between them. Germline values: CDR1 ENHRY, CDR2 SYGVKD. The CDR3 spells CAISERTLNTEAFF. The CDR3 nucleotides are TGTGCCATCAGTGAACGGACTTTGAACACTGAAGCTTTCTTT.

The chain links TRBV5-1 to TRBJ2-7; TRBD1 might be the D (6 bases). CDR3 length: 14 residues. CDR1 is SGHRS and CDR2 is YFSETQ in the germline V gene. Trimming took off 0 bases at V and 7 bases at J, with 14 bases between the two ends. Here the CDR3 DNA reads TGCGCCAGCAGCTTGGGGGGGACAACGCGGGAGCAGTACTTC. Its translation is CASSLGGTTREQYF.

The chain has TRBV2 and TRBJ2-2, with TRBD2 identical over 12 bases. CDR1 and CDR2 from the germline V gene are SNHLY and FYNNEI. This CDR3 has 18 amino acids. Losses at the gene ends were 6 bases for V and 4 bases for J; bases not matched to a gene: 12. The CDR3 region is CASRSETSGSSGTGELFF. CDR3 nucleotide sequence: TGTGCCAGCAGATCCGAGACTAGCGGGAGTTCCGGCACCGGGGAGCTGTTTTTT.

J is TRBJ2-1 and V is TRBV18; 7 bases agree with TRBD2. Trimming at V came to 2 bases and at J to 9 bases, leaving 16 bases not matched to a gene. Germline CDR1 KGHSH, CDR2 LQKENI. The CDR3 runs to 17 residues. The CDR3 DNA is TGTGCCAGCTCACCAGCAGTTGCCGCGGGAGTATTCAGTGAGCAGTTCTTC. It yields the protein CASSPAVAAGVFSEQFF.

The chain uses TRBV5-1 and TRBJ1-5, with 8 bases fitting TRBD1. The CDR3 has 17 residues. The V segment lost 0 bases and the J segment 7 bases; nucleotides outside the gene matches: 12. CDR1 is SGHRS and CDR2 is YFSETQ in the germline V gene. The chain's CDR3 is CASSLAPTGEREQPQHF. In DNA form, the CDR3 reads TGCGCCAGCAGCTTGGCCCCGACAGGGGAAAGAGAGCAGCCCCAGCATTTT.

This sequence joins TRBV9 and TRBJ2-2; no reliable D call. The CDR3 covers 15 residues. Trimming left V 0 bases short and J 2 bases short, with 8 bases between. CDR1 and CDR2 from the germline V gene are SGDLS and YYNGEE. CDR3 bases: TGTGCCAGCAGCGTAGGTGTGGCTAACACCGGGGAGCTGTTTTTT. It is translated as CASSVGVANTGELFF.

The V and J genes are TRBV18 and TRBJ2-7, with 11 bases matching TRBD1. The V gene's germline CDR1 is KGHSH and CDR2 LQKENI. This CDR3 comprises 15 residues. V lost 6 bases, J lost 4 bases, and 8 bases stayed unmatched. The CDR3 DNA reads TGTGCCAGCTCTCCAGGGACAGGGGGTCTATACGAGCAGTACTTC. Amino acid sequence: CASSPGTGGLYEQYF. Based on the CDR3 plus reference TRBV18 and TRBJ2-7, the full variable domain is NAGVMQNPRHLVRRRGQEARLRCSPMKGHSHVYWYRQLPEEGLKFMVYLQKENIIDESGMPKERFSAEFPKEGPSILRIQQVVRGDSAAYFCASSPGTGGLYEQYFGPGTRLTVT.

The rearrangement links TRBV6-1 to TRBJ1-5, with D possibly TRBD1 on 5 matching bases. The CDR3 has 15 amino acids. Germline lookup yields CDR1 MNHNS and CDR2 SASEGT. V dropped 6 bases and J dropped 5 bases, with 17 bases sitting between them. CDR3 nucleotides: TGTGCCAGCAGCTCAGGACAAAGTTACCATCAGCCCCAGCATTTT. It codes for CASSSGQSYHQPQHF.

In this sample, this clone is medium-sized. The chain links TRBV30 to TRBJ2-7; 10 bases align to TRBD1. The CDR3 contains 12 residues. Germline V CDR1 and CDR2: GTSNPN, SVGIG (reference sequence). Trimming took 8 bases from V and 3 from J; bases not matched to a gene: 4. CDR3 DNA sequence: TGTGCCCACGGACAGGGGGTCTACGAGCAGTACTTC. Amino acid sequence: CAHGQGVYEQYF.

The chain is built from TRBV29-1 and TRBJ1-5; 7 bases match TRBD1. The CDR3 spans 14 residues. Trimming at V came to 5 bases and at J to 3 bases, leaving 7 bases not matched to a gene. Germline V gene data show CDR1 as SQVTM and CDR2 as ANQGSEA. The CDR3 loop is CSVKQGNDNQPQHF. Written as DNA, the CDR3 is TGCAGCGTTAAACAGGGGAATGACAATCAGCCCCAGCATTTT.

The chain employs TRBV29-1 and TRBJ2-1; 10 positions match TRBD1. Germline V CDR1 and CDR2: SQVTM, ANQGSEA. There are 15 residues in the CDR3. The junction had 7 bases not matched to a gene; V was cut back by 5 bases and J by 3 bases. The CDR3 spells CSVKRDRGLYNEQFF. The CDR3 DNA is TGCAGCGTTAAACGAGACAGGGGGCTCTACAATGAGCAGTTCTTC.

This chain joins TRBV11-2 and TRBJ2-7; the D gene is possibly TRBD2 (7 bases). Deletions cut 10 bases from V and 0 bases from J, with 16 bases between. The CDR3 is made up of 14 amino acids. Looked up from germline, CDR1 is SGHAT and CDR2 is FQNNGV. CDR3 sequence (DNA): TGTGCCACCTCGAGGGGGGGGAGCTCCTACGAGCAGTACTTC. This encodes CATSRGGSSYEQYF.

This chain connects TRBV7-2 to TRBJ2-1, with D unresolved. CDR3 size: 13 residues. Germline CDR1 is SGHTA and CDR2 is FQGNSA. V lost 5 bases and J lost 7, with 12 bases in between. CDR3 residues: CASSEAPVNEQFF. As DNA, the CDR3 is TGTGCCAGCAGCGAAGCGCCGGTTAATGAGCAGTTCTTC. Using reference TRBV7-2 and TRBJ2-1 for the parts outside the CDR3, the full variable domain is GAGVSQSPSNKVTEKGKDVELRCDPISGHTALYWYRQSLGQGLEFLIYFQGNSAPDKSGLPSDRFSAERTGGSVSTLTIQRTQQEDSAVYLCASSEAPVNEQFFGPGTRLTVL.

This clone was counted only a few times. J is TRBJ1-1 and V is TRBV2; D may be TRBD1 (6 bases). The CDR3 loop spans 14 amino acids. The V and J ends lost 5 bases and 5 bases respectively, with 15 bases between them. Germline V gene lookup returns CDR1 SNHLY and CDR2 FYNNEI. CDR3 sequence (DNA): TGTGCCAGCAGTCTCGACAGGCGGGGGACTGAAGCTTTCTTT. Translating it yields CASSLDRRGTEAFF.

This clone has just a few counts. This rearrangement joins TRBV7-3 to TRBJ2-7; weak D call: TRBD2 (6 bases). Between the trimmed V and J ends, which lost 2 bases and 4 bases, there was a span of 15 bases. The CDR3 spans 15 residues. Germline V gene data show CDR1 as SGHTA and CDR2 as FQGTGA. CDR3 coding DNA: TGTGCCAGCAGCTTAGGGCGGGGAGAGAGATACGAGCAGTACTTC. Its translation is CASSLGRGERYEQYF.

The chain combines TRBV2 with TRBJ2-1; 11 nucleotides line up with TRBD2. CDR3 length equals 19 residues. Germline V lookup: CDR1 SNHLY, CDR2 FYNNEI. The V segment lost 8 bases and the J segment 0 bases; nucleotides outside the gene matches: 15. The CDR3 DNA reads TGTGCCAGCTCAAGGTTGGGACTAGCGGCCTTCAGCTCCTACAATGAGCAGTTCTTC. It is translated as CASSRLGLAAFSSYNEQFF.